This TCR beta chain was observed in a study of blood T cell repertoires in COVID-19. The wider study: Samples representing acute and convalescent COVID-19 were sourced from the United States, Italy and Spain.

Authors' processing steps: How many nucleated cells were present was estimated from reference gene primer amplification. Sequencing used immunoSEQ multiplex PCR; TCRdb keeps in-frame clones, though not all of them. D and trimming come from the DNA, and the V and J calls and clone size come from that table. The repertoire holds 150,000 to 200,000 clones, with roughly nine tenths as singletons. Losses at the gene ends were 4 bases for V and 2 bases for J; bases not matched to a gene: 8. The CDR3 has 16 residues. Germline loops: CDR1 MNHEY, CDR2 SMNVEV (reference sequence). Material for sequencing was peripheral blood. The rearrangement joins TRBV27 to TRBJ2-1; TRBD1 aligns across 7 bases. This clonotype was obtained from a woman aged 55-75 years with COVID-19, enrolled during active disease. The CDR3 loop reads CASSSIQGWAYNEQFF. The CDR3 region has the DNA TGTGCCAGCAGTTCAATACAGGGGTGGGCCTACAATGAGCAGTTCTTC.